This passage covers 9 T cell receptor beta chains from one sample sequenced in a study of T cells in Graves' hyperthyroidism and ophthalmopathy. RNA transcripts gave rise to amplified TCR beta CDR3 regions. The HTBI primer set was used in a first-round RT-PCR of the TCR CDR3. TCRdb recomputed calls from the multiplex PCR reads with MiXCR, one row per CDR3 protein. The data show some 510,000 distinct CDR3 sequences, with 20% to 25% seen just once and approximately 25% held by the top ten. Input material: blood. The receptor set was obtained from a man aged 18-30 years with Graves' hyperthyroidism.

The table lists this clonotype with many counts. The rearrangement uses TRBV20-1 and TRBJ2-5; possible D gene TRBD2, 7 bases. The CDR3 runs 15 residues. The V end lost 6 bases, the J end lost 1 base, and 18 bases lay between the germline ends. The germline V gene has CDR1 DFQATT and CDR2 SNEGSKA (reference sequence). CDR3 DNA sequence: TGCAGTGCAACAACGGGGGGCCTGTCCCAAGAGACCCAGTACTTC. Encoded protein: CSATTGGLSQETQYF.

The table lists this clonotype with many counts. V gene TRBV6-5 combines with J gene TRBJ2-2, with D hard to call. The CDR3 covers 14 residues. CDR1 and CDR2 (germline): MNHEY, SVGAGI. The V and J ends lost 4 bases and 1 base respectively, with 7 bases between them. The CDR3 bases are TGTGCCAGCAGTTGGGGTCGGAACACCGGGGAGCTGTTTTTT. This sequence encodes CASSWGRNTGELFF.

This clonotype was detected many times. This may be a read error, as it is one base from a much larger clone. The V and J genes are TRBV6-2 or TRBV6-3 and TRBJ1-1, with 7 bases matching TRBD1. Losses at the gene ends were 2 bases for V and 3 bases for J; bases not matched to a gene: 12. Germline V gene lookup returns CDR1 MNHEY and CDR2 SVGEGT. The CDR3 is 17 residues long. This CDR3 is CASSYVAGTDMDTEAFF. The CDR3 DNA reads as TGTGCCAGCAGTTACGTAGCCGGGACAGACATGGACACTGAAGCTTTCTTT.

The chain employs TRBV28 and TRBJ1-5; D might be TRBD1 (5 bases). CDR1 is MDHEN, CDR2 SYDVKM, per germline. Trimming took 4 bases from V and 2 from J, leaving 15 bases between them. There are 16 residues in the CDR3. The CDR3 DNA reads TGTGCCAGCAGTTCGAGGGATCTGGGGGGCAATCAGCCCCAGCATTTT. Translated, it gives CASSSRDLGGNQPQHF.

This clonotype was detected ten times or more. With a much larger clone just one base away, this may be a read error. The rearrangement links TRBV6-1 to TRBJ1-1; 7 bases agree with TRBD1. The CDR3 has 15 residues. Per germline, CDR1 MNHNS and CDR2 SASEGT. V was clipped by 6 bases and J by 6 bases; unmatched bases: 13. The CDR3 reads CASRLSPTGMAEAFF. CDR3 coding DNA: TGTGCCAGCAGACTATCCCCGACAGGGATGGCTGAAGCTTTCTTT.

This clonotype was seen at least ten times. This chain joins TRBV12-3 or TRBV12-4 and TRBJ2-5; D not resolved. V was pared by 8 bases and J by 7 bases, with 11 bases between. The CDR3 totals 11 residues. The CDR3 loop reads CASSGGGTQYF. In nucleotides, the CDR3 is TGTGCCAGCTCCGGTGGCGGGACCCAGTACTTC.

The chain couples TRBV6-1 to TRBJ1-1; no firm D call. The CDR3 runs 12 residues. V dropped 4 bases and J dropped 9 bases, with 12 bases sitting between them. Germline V CDR1 and CDR2: MNHNS, SASEGT. The chain's CDR3 is CASSGLPLKAFF. For the CDR3, the DNA is TGTGCCAGCAGTGGGCTACCATTAAAAGCTTTCTTT.

In this sample, this clonotype turned up many times. The CDR3 DNA reads TGTGCCAGCGGTCGACACAACGAGCAGTACTTC. It translates to CASGRHNEQYF. The chain joins TRBV6-5 to TRBJ2-7; D is ambiguous. Trimming pared 8 bases from V and 5 bases from J, leaving 10 bases between. The CDR3 extends over 11 amino acids. Germline CDR1 is MNHEY and CDR2 is SVGAGI.

At least ten counts were recorded for this clonotype. The CDR3 DNA reads as TGTGCCAGCAGGGGATTACAGGGGCCGGCCTACGAGCAGTACTTC. This encodes CASRGLQGPAYEQYF. V gene TRBV2 combines with J gene TRBJ2-7, with TRBD1 matching over 7 bases. Germline-derived CDR1 and CDR2 are SNHLY and FYNNEI. The junction had 10 bases not matched to a gene; V was cut back by 6 bases and J by 2 bases. This CDR3 region has 15 residues.